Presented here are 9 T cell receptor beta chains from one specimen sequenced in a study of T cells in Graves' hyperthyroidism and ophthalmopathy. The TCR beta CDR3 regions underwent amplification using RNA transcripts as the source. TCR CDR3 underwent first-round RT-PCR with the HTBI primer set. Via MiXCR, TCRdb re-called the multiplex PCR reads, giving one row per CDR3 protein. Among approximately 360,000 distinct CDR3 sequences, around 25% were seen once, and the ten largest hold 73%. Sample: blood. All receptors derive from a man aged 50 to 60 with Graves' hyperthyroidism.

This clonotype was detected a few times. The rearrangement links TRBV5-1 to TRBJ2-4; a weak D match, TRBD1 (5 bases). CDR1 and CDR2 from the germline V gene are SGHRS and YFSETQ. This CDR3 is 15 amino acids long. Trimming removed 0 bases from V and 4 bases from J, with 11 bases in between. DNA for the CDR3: TGCGCCAGCAGCTTGGGGCAGGGAAATAAAAACATTCAGTACTTC. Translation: CASSLGQGNKNIQYF.

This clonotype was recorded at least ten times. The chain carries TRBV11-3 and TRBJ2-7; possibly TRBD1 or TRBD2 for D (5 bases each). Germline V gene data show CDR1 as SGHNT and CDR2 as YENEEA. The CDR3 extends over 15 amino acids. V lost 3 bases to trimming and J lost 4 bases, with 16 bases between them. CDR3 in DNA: TGTGCCAGCAGCTTTTTTGGGGGACCGGATTACGAGCAGTACTTC. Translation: CASSFFGGPDYEQYF.

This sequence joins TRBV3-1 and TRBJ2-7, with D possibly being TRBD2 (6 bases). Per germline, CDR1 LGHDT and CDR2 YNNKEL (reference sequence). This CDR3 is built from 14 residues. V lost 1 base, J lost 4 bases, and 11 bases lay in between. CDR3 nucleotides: TGTGCCAGCAGCCAAGCCTCGGGAGCATACGAGCAGTACTTC. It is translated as CASSQASGAYEQYF.

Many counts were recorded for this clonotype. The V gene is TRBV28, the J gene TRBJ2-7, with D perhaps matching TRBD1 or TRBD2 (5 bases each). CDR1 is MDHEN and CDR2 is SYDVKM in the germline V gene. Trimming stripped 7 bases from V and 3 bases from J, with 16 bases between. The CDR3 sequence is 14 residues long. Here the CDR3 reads CASNTKGRFYEQYF. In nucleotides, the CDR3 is TGTGCCAGCAACACCAAGGGACGGTTCTACGAGCAGTACTTC.

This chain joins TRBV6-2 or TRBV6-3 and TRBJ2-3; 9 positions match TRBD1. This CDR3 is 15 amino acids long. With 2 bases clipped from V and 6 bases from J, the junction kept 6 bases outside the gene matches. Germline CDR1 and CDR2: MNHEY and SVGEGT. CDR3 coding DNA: TGTGCCAGCAGTTACGCGGACAGGGGCAAGGATACGCAGTATTTT. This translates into CASSYADRGKDTQYF.

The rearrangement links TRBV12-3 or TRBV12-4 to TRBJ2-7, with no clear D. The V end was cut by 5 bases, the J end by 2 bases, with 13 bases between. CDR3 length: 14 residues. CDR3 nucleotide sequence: TGTGCCAGCAGTCCCGACCTAAGAACCTACGAGCAGTACTTC. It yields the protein CASSPDLRTYEQYF.

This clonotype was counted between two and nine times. This CDR3 is CASLGQETQYF. For the CDR3, the DNA is TGTGCCAGCCTAGGCCAAGAGACCCAGTACTTC. The chain carries TRBV7-9 and TRBJ2-5; no firm D call. V lost 8 bases and J lost 1, with 5 bases in between. The CDR3 length is 11 residues. CDR1 SEHNR and CDR2 FQNEAQ come from the germline V gene (reference sequence).

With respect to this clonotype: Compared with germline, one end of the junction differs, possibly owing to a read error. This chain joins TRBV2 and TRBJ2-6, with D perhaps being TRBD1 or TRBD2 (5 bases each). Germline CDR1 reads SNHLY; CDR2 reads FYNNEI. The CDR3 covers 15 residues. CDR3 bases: TGTGCCAGCAGTGAATCGGACTCTGGGGCCAACGCCCTGACTTTC. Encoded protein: CASSESDSGANALTF.

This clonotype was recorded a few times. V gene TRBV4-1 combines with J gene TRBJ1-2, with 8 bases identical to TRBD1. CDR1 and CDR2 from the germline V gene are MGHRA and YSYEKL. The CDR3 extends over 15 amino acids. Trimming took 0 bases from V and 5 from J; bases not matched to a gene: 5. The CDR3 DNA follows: TGCGCCAGCAGCCAAGATGACAGGACAGGGTATGGCTACACCTTC. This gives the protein CASSQDDRTGYGYTF.